The entry below gives a single T cell receptor (beta chain) sequence along with its context. Its target is not known. The data were produced by immunoSEQ multiplex PCR, yet TCRdb's version contains in-frame clones alone and is incomplete. Of some 120,000 clones detected, approximately 90% appear once; the ten largest clones hold around 0.83%. Germline values: CDR1 SEHNR, CDR2 FQNEAQ (reference sequence). The CDR3 is 13 amino acids. Trimming took 1 base from V and 5 from J, leaving 8 bases between them. This sample is drawn from a study of T cell clones after liver transplantation. About the study: Third-party-reactive TCRbeta sequences from pre-transplant mixed lymphocyte reactions served as antigen-independent comparators. Study observations and caveats: Graft donor-reactive T cells possibly entered the graft instead of undergoing deletion.

The V and J genes are TRBV7-9 and TRBJ1-1; the D gene is possibly TRBD1 (5 bases). This TCR was recovered from a human patient who received a liver transplant. Some of the T cells might come from the graft donor. The sample was CD4+ T cells from blood, taken 12 months after liver transplant. As DNA, the CDR3 is TGTGCCAGCAGCTTAGGGGGGGAAACTGAAGCTTTCTTT. This codes for CASSLGGETEAFF. The full variable domain, rest sourced from reference TRBV7-9 and TRBJ1-1, is DTGVSQNPRHKITKRGQNVTFRCDPISEHNRLYWYRQTLGQGPEFLTYFQNEAQLEKSRLLSDRFSAERPKGSFSTLEIQRTEQGDSAMYLCASSLGGETEAFFGQGTRLTVV.